These T cell receptor beta chains were read from a single sample in a study of CD8 T cells in Susac syndrome. MiXCR, applied by TCRdb to the immunoSEQ multiplex PCR reads, yields one record per CDR3 protein. The sample has around 190,000 distinct CDR3 sequences; approximately 93% are singletons. Sequencing was done on a sample of CD4+ T cells from PBMCs. The receptor set was obtained from a human donor in good health. The CDR3 runs from the conserved cysteine through the conserved F or W. The D gene is left open where the match is weak. Clone size, where shown, is once, few, many, or a class for clones that have expanded.

cdr3_aa: CATSTGDRGIYNEQFF; cdr3_nt: TGTGCCACCAGCACAGGTGACAGGGGAATCTACAATGAGCAGTTCTTC; clone_size: .; v_call: TRBV15; j_call: TRBJ2-1; d_call: TRBD1
cdr3_aa: CALTGPRVMYGYTF; cdr3_nt: TGTGCCCTTACCGGGCCGAGGGTAATGTATGGCTACACCTTC; clone_size: .; v_call: TRBV7-9; j_call: TRBJ1-2; d_call: .
cdr3_aa: CASSQGARQPQHF; cdr3_nt: TGTGCCAGCAGCCAGGGGGCTCGCCAGCCCCAGCATTTT; clone_size: .; v_call: TRBV14; j_call: TRBJ1-5; d_call: .
cdr3_aa: CASSLSTGGTYEQYF; cdr3_nt: TGCGCCAGCAGCTTGTCAACAGGGGGCACCTACGAGCAGTACTTC; clone_size: once; v_call: TRBV5-1; j_call: TRBJ2-7; d_call: TRBD1
cdr3_aa: CASSVQTGYEQYF; cdr3_nt: TGTGCCAGCAGCGTCCAGACAGGTTACGAGCAGTACTTC; clone_size: .; v_call: TRBV6-5; j_call: TRBJ2-7; d_call: .
cdr3_aa: CASSLDLIYGYTF; cdr3_nt: TGCGCCAGCAGCTTAGACTTGATCTATGGCTACACCTTC; clone_size: .; v_call: TRBV5-1; j_call: TRBJ1-2; d_call: .
cdr3_aa: CSVVPMNTEAFF; cdr3_nt: TGCAGCGTTGTCCCCATGAACACTGAAGCTTTCTTT; clone_size: .; v_call: TRBV29-1; j_call: TRBJ1-1; d_call: .
cdr3_aa: CASCPGQGINQPQHF; cdr3_nt: TGTGCCAGCTGCCCAGGACAGGGTATCAATCAGCCCCAGCATTTT; clone_size: .; v_call: TRBV12-3/TRBV12-4; j_call: TRBJ1-5; d_call: TRBD1
cdr3_aa: CASSFNGGRGSRQGYTF; cdr3_nt: TGTGCCAGCAGTTTTAATGGGGGCAGGGGGAGTCGGCAAGGCTACACCTTC; clone_size: .; v_call: TRBV27; j_call: TRBJ1-2; d_call: TRBD1
cdr3_aa: CASSLSGRGSQAFF; cdr3_nt: TGTGCCAGCAGCTTAAGCGGCAGGGGGAGCCAAGCTTTCTTT; clone_size: .; v_call: TRBV7-3; j_call: TRBJ1-1; d_call: TRBD1
cdr3_aa: CSANPLGADEQYF; cdr3_nt: TGCAGTGCTAACCCCCTCGGGGCGGACGAGCAGTACTTC; clone_size: .; v_call: TRBV20-1; j_call: TRBJ2-7; d_call: .
cdr3_aa: CASSYSTSAPEQYF; cdr3_nt: TGTGCCAGCAGTTACTCGACATCAGCGCCTGAGCAGTACTTC; clone_size: .; v_call: TRBV6-6; j_call: TRBJ2-7; d_call: .
cdr3_aa: CASRPGTANTGELFF; cdr3_nt: TGTGCCAGCAGGCCCGGGACGGCGAACACCGGGGAGCTGTTTTTT; clone_size: .; v_call: TRBV12-3/TRBV12-4; j_call: TRBJ2-2; d_call: .
cdr3_aa: CASSNGLDQETQYF; cdr3_nt: TGTGCCAGCAGTAACGGACTAGACCAAGAGACCCAGTACTTC; clone_size: once; v_call: TRBV6-2/TRBV6-3; j_call: TRBJ2-5; d_call: TRBD2
cdr3_aa: CASSSPARRQGVYGYTF; cdr3_nt: TGTGCCAGCAGTTCTCCGGCACGGAGACAGGGGGTCTATGGCTACACCTTC; clone_size: .; v_call: TRBV6-5; j_call: TRBJ1-2; d_call: TRBD1
cdr3_aa: CASSLAGSQLGRNIQYF; cdr3_nt: TGTGCCAGCAGCTTAGCGGGCAGCCAACTAGGAAGAAACATTCAGTACTTC; clone_size: .; v_call: TRBV7-2; j_call: TRBJ2-4; d_call: .
cdr3_aa: CSVETGGLGTEAFF; cdr3_nt: TGCAGCGTTGAAACAGGGGGCTTAGGCACTGAAGCTTTCTTT; clone_size: once; v_call: TRBV29-1; j_call: TRBJ1-1; d_call: TRBD1
cdr3_aa: CASSPVGGPNYGYTF; cdr3_nt: TGCGCCAGCAGCCCTGTGGGGGGACCTAACTATGGCTACACCTTC; clone_size: .; v_call: TRBV5-1; j_call: TRBJ1-2; d_call: .
cdr3_aa: CAIPGQGNMNEQFF; cdr3_nt: TGTGCCATTCCGGGGCAGGGTAATATGAATGAGCAGTTCTTC; clone_size: few; v_call: TRBV28; j_call: TRBJ2-1; d_call: .
cdr3_aa: CASSQETGPQVF; cdr3_nt: TGCGCCAGCAGCCAGGAAACCGGCCCCCAAGTCTTC; clone_size: .; v_call: TRBV4-1; j_call: TRBJ2-5; d_call: .
cdr3_aa: CASRETSPGSPLHF; cdr3_nt: TGTGCCAGCAGGGAGACGTCTCCCGGTTCACCCCTCCACTTT; clone_size: .; v_call: TRBV28; j_call: TRBJ1-6; d_call: .
cdr3_aa: CALGQANTEAFF; cdr3_nt: TGTGCCCTAGGACAAGCGAACACTGAAGCTTTCTTT; clone_size: .; v_call: TRBV30; j_call: TRBJ1-1; d_call: .
cdr3_aa: CASKVKGGSTEAFF; cdr3_nt: TGTGCCAGCAAGGTTAAAGGAGGAAGCACTGAAGCTTTCTTT; clone_size: .; v_call: TRBV2; j_call: TRBJ1-1; d_call: .
cdr3_aa: CASSPRLGTSYGEQFF; cdr3_nt: TGTGCCAGCAGCCCCCGCCTGGGGACTAGTTATGGTGAGCAGTTCTTC; clone_size: .; v_call: TRBV4-2; j_call: TRBJ2-1; d_call: TRBD2
cdr3_aa: CASKQEVNTEAFF; cdr3_nt: TGCGCCAGCAAGCAGGAGGTGAACACTGAAGCTTTCTTT; clone_size: .; v_call: TRBV5-1; j_call: TRBJ1-1; d_call: .
cdr3_aa: CASSLVGQIHEQFF; cdr3_nt: TGTGCCAGCAGCTTAGTCGGGCAGATCCATGAGCAGTTCTTC; clone_size: .; v_call: TRBV7-2; j_call: TRBJ2-1; d_call: .
cdr3_aa: CASSLRGFEETQYF; cdr3_nt: TGTGCCAGCAGCTTGCGGGGGTTTGAAGAGACCCAGTACTTC; clone_size: .; v_call: TRBV11-1; j_call: TRBJ2-5; d_call: TRBD2
cdr3_aa: CASSGASGGSYNEQFF; cdr3_nt: TGTGCCAGCAGCGGGGCTAGCGGGGGCTCCTACAATGAGCAGTTCTTC; clone_size: .; v_call: TRBV7-9; j_call: TRBJ2-1; d_call: TRBD2
cdr3_aa: CASSQDVQKLNTEAFF; cdr3_nt: TGTGCCAGCAGCCAAGATGTCCAAAAGCTGAACACTGAAGCTTTCTTT; clone_size: .; v_call: TRBV4-2; j_call: TRBJ1-1; d_call: .